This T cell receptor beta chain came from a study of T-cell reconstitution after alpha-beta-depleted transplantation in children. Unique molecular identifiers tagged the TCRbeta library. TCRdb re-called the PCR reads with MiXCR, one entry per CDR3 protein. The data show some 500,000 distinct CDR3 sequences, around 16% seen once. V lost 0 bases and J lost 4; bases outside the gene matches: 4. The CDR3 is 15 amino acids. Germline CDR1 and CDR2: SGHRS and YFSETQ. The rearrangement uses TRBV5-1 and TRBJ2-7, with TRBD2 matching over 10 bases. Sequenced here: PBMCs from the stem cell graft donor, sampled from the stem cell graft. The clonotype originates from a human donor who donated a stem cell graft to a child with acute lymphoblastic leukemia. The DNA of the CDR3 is TGCGCCAGCAGCTTGGACCCACTAGCGGGGTACGAGCAGTACTTC. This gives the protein CASSLDPLAGYEQYF.